A selection of T cell receptor beta chains follows, all from one sample in a study of human T cells and chemical hapten exposure. TCRdb reprocessed the RACE reads with MiXCR, giving one entry per CDR3 protein. The profile shows over 100,000 distinct CDR3 sequences, about 11% of them singletons. Material: whole blood, obtained in connection with sensitization to the hapten diphenylcyclopropenone (DPC). These TCRs come from a woman between 45 and 60 years old with alopecia areata. Some clones in this sample may be carry-over from other donors' samples. CDR3s include the opening cysteine and the closing phenylalanine or tryptophan. The D gene is left open where the match is weak. Size is stated for part of the rows, as once, few or many counts, or as a class when the clone is expanded.

j_call,d_call,cdr3_length,clone_size,v_call,cdr3_nt,cdr3_aa
TRBJ2-1,.,11,many,TRBV9,TGTGCCAGCAGCGTTAGGGATGAGCAGTTCTTC,CASSVRDEQFF
TRBJ1-3,.,13,.,TRBV6-1,TGTGCCAGCTCTCACCACTCTGGAAACACCATATATTTT,CASSHHSGNTIYF
TRBJ2-3,.,12,many,TRBV29-1,TGCAGCGTTGCGACTATCACAGATACGCAGTATTTT,CSVATITDTQYF
TRBJ2-3,.,14,many,TRBV11-2,TGTGCCAGCAGTCCGGGACTCGGCACAGATACGCAGTATTTT,CASSPGLGTDTQYF
TRBJ2-3,.,15,once,TRBV28,TGTGCCAGCAGTTTCACGGCGGGTAGCACAGATACGCAGTATTTT,CASSFTAGSTDTQYF
TRBJ2-3,TRBD2,15,.,TRBV7-2,TGTGCCAGCAGCCCCCGAGGTAGCGGGTCAGATACGCAGTATTTT,CASSPRGSGSDTQYF
TRBJ1-5,TRBD1,15,.,TRBV5-8,TGTGCCAGCAGCCATGACAGGGGTCGGAATCAGCCCCAGCATTTT,CASSHDRGRNQPQHF
TRBJ2-2,.,14,few,TRBV27,TGTGCCAGCAGTCCCAGGGTTGGCACCGGGGAGCTGTTTTTT,CASSPRVGTGELFF
TRBJ1-3,.,21,few,TRBV6-5,TGTGCCAGCAGGCGTTTCTCTCGACCAGAAGGAGGGGGTTCTACTGGAAACACCATATATTTT,CASRRFSRPEGGGSTGNTIYF
TRBJ1-1,.,16,few,TRBV27,TGTGCCAGCGATAACACTCCCAGGGCGCCGGGGGTGGAAGCTTTCTTT,CASDNTPRAPGVEAFF
TRBJ1-1,.,13,few,TRBV21-1,TGTGCCAGCAGCAAAGAAGGCTGGGGGTTAGCTTTCTTT,CASSKEGWGLAFF
TRBJ2-5,TRBD1,14,many,TRBV4-3,TGCGCCAGCAGCCAAGGAACAGGGGATGAGACCCAGTACTTC,CASSQGTGDETQYF
TRBJ2-3,TRBD2,14,many,TRBV29-1,TGCAGCGTTGAGGGGAGCGGGAGTAGAGATACGCAGTATTTT,CSVEGSGSRDTQYF
TRBJ2-7,.,15,.,TRBV4-2,TGTGCCAGCAGCCAAGATGCCGGGGGCCTCTACGAGCAGTACTTC,CASSQDAGGLYEQYF
TRBJ1-3,TRBD1,14,.,TRBV2,TGTGCCAGCATCCTGGACAGGGGGCAAAACACCATATATTTT,CASILDRGQNTIYF
TRBJ2-3,TRBD1,15,few,TRBV9,TGTGCCAGCAGCCGAGGGACAGACGACACAGATACGCAGTATTTT,CASSRGTDDTDTQYF
TRBJ1-2,.,12,few,TRBV29-1,TGCAGCGTTGAAAAGGCGGTCTATGGCTACACCTTC,CSVEKAVYGYTF
TRBJ1-1,.,14,.,TRBV25-1,TGTGCCAGCAGTGAATCAGGGATGAACACTGAAGCTTTCTTT,CASSESGMNTEAFF